The entry below gives a single T cell receptor beta chain sequence along with its context. Profiling relied on immunoSEQ multiplex PCR, and the TCRdb table lists in-frame clones only, not all of them. The sample gives over 30,000 clones, 80% to 90% of which show up once; 11% is in the top ten. The data were obtained in a study of T cell changes during pregnancy in multiple sclerosis. The TCR originated in a female donor with multiple sclerosis, enrolled in a pregnancy study. Specimen: CD8+ T cells from peripheral blood mononuclear cells, collected in the third trimester of pregnancy.

DNA for the CDR3: TGTGCCAGCAGTGAATTGCGGGGATCGTCCTATAATTCACCCCTCCACTTT. It encodes CASSELRGSSYNSPLHF. This rearrangement joins TRBV25-1 to TRBJ1-6; D not resolved. Germline assignment: CDR1 MGHDK and CDR2 SYGVNS. V was pared by 1 base and J by 1 base, with 11 bases between. The CDR3 is 17 residues long.